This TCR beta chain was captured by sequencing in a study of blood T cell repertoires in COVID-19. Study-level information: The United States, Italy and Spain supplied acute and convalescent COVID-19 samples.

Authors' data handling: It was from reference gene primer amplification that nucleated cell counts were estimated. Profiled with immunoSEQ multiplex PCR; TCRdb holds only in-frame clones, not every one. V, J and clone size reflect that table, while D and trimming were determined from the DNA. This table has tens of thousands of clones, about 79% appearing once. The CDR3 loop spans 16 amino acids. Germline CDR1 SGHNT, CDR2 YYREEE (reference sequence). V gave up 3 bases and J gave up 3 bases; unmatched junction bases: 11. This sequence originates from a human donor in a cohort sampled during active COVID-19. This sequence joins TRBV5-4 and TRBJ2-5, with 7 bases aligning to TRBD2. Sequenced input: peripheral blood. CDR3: CASSWDYGRGEETQYF. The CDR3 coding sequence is TGTGCCAGCAGCTGGGACTATGGGCGGGGTGAAGAGACCCAGTACTTC.